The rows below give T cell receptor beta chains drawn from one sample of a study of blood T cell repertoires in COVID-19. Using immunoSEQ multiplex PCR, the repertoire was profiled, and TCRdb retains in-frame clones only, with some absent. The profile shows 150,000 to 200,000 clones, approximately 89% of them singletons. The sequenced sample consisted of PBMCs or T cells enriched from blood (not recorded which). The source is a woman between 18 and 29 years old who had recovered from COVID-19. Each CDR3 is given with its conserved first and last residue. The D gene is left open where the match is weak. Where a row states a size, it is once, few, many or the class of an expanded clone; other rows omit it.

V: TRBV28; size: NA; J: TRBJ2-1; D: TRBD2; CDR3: CASIETSGYNEQFF; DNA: TGTGCCAGCATTGAGACTAGCGGCTACAATGAGCAGTTCTTC
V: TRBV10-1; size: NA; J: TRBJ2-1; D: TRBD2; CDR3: CAIRLAGGPNEQFF; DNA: TGCGCCATTCGACTAGCGGGGGGCCCCAATGAGCAGTTCTTC
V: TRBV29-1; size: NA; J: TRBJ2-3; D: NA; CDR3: CSVAVLAATDTQYF; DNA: TGCAGCGTTGCGGTCTTGGCGGCCACAGATACGCAGTATTTT
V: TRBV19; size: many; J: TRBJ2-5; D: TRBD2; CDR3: CASSTGTSGRETQYF; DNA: TGTGCCAGTAGTACAGGGACTAGCGGGAGAGAGACCCAGTACTTC
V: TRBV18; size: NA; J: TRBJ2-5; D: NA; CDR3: CASSPLAGGPGKETQYF; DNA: TGTGCCAGCTCACCACTTGCCGGGGGACCCGGCAAGGAGACCCAGTACTTC
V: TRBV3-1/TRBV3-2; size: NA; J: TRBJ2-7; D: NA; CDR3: CASSPRTGGAEQYF; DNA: TGTGCCAGCAGCCCTAGAACAGGGGGGGCCGAGCAGTACTTC
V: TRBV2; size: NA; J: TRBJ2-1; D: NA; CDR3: CASRLPGLGNEQFF; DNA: TGTGCCAGCAGGCTGCCGGGACTGGGGAATGAGCAGTTCTTC
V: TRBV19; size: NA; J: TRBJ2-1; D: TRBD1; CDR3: CASSIEGTGWYNEQFF; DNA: TGTGCCAGTAGTATAGAGGGGACAGGGTGGTACAATGAGCAGTTCTTC
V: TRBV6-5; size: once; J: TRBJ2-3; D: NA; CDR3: CASSYSIQAPQYF; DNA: TGTGCCAGCAGTTACTCTATCCAGGCGCCGCAGTATTTT
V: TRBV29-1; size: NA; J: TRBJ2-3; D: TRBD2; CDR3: CSALAGGRTDTQYF; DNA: TGCAGCGCACTAGCGGGAGGGAGGACAGATACGCAGTATTTT
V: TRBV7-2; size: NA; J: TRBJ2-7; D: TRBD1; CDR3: CASSLVGQRPLYEQYF; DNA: TGTGCCAGCAGCTTAGTGGGACAGCGACCCCTCTACGAGCAGTACTTC
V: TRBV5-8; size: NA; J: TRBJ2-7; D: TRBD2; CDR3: CASSSGLAGGYEQYF; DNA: TGTGCCAGCAGCTCGGGACTAGCGGGTGGATACGAGCAGTACTTC
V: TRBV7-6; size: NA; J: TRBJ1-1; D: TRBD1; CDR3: CASSLLTGVNTEAFF; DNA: TGTGCCAGCAGCTTACTCACAGGGGTGAACACTGAAGCTTTCTTT
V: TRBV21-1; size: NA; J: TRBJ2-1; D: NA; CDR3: CASSKSPRLADKYNEQFF; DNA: TGTGCCAGCAGCAAGTCGCCCCGACTAGCAGACAAGTACAATGAGCAGTTCTTC
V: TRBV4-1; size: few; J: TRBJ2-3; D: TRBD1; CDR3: CASSQPGQGADTQYF; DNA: TGCGCCAGCAGCCAGCCTGGACAGGGGGCAGATACGCAGTATTTT
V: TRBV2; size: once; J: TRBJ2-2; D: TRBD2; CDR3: CASRLGLAGLTGELFF; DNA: TGTGCCAGCAGACTAGGACTAGCGGGACTCACCGGGGAGCTGTTTTTT
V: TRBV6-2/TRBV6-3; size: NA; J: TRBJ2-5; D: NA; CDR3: CASSYSIQVGQETQYF; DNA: TGTGCCAGCAGTTACTCGATACAGGTTGGGCAAGAGACCCAGTACTTC
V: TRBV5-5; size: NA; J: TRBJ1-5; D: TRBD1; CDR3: CASSLVGTGANQPQHF; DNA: TGTGCCAGCAGCTTGGTGGGGACAGGGGCCAATCAGCCCCAGCATTTT
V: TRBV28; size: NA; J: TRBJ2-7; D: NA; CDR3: CASALPGFNEQYF; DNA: TGTGCCAGCGCCCTTCCAGGGTTCAACGAGCAGTACTTC
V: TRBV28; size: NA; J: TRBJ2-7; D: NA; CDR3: CASSHPGVGAYEQYF; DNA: TGTGCCAGCAGTCATCCAGGGGTGGGGGCCTACGAGCAGTACTTC
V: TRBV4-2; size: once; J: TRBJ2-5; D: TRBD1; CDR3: CASSQFSHRGSLREQETQYF; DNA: TGTGCCAGCAGCCAGTTCTCCCACAGGGGAAGTTTAAGGGAGCAAGAGACCCAGTACTTC
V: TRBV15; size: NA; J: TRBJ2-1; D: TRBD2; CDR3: CATSRALGTSGRGGAPYNEQFF; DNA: TGTGCCACCAGCAGAGCCTTAGGGACTAGCGGGAGGGGAGGGGCCCCCTACAATGAGCAGTTCTTC
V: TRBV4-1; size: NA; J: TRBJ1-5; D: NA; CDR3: CASSQVDLNQPQHF; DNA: TGCGCCAGCAGCCAAGTAGATCTTAATCAGCCCCAGCATTTT
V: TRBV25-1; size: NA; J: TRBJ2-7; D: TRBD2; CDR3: CASRPGLVNEQYF; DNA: TGTGCCAGCCGGCCGGGACTAGTCAACGAGCAGTACTTC
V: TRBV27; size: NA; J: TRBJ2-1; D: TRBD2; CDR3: CASSPNSGSSYNEQFF; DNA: TGTGCCAGCAGTCCTAATAGCGGGAGCTCCTACAATGAGCAGTTCTTC
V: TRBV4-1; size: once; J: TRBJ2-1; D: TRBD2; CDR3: CASSQDRATSRNEQFF; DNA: TGCGCCAGCAGCCAAGATCGAGCGACTAGCAGGAATGAGCAGTTCTTC
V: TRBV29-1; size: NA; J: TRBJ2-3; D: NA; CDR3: CSVRSGSRTDTQYF; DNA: TGCAGCGTTCGGTCCGGGAGTAGGACAGATACGCAGTATTTT
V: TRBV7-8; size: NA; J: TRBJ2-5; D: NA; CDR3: CASSLGPSATVQETQYF; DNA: TGTGCCAGCAGCTTAGGGCCTAGCGCAACCGTGCAAGAGACCCAGTACTTC
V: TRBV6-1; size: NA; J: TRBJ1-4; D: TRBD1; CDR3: CASSEGSGTGPNEKLFF; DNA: TGTGCCAGCAGTGAAGGGTCAGGGACAGGGCCGAATGAAAAACTGTTTTTT
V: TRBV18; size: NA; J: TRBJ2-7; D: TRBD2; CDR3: CASSPGLAGGYEQYF; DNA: TGTGCCAGCTCACCGGGACTAGCGGGGGGATACGAGCAGTACTTC
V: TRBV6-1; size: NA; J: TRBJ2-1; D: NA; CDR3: CASSEWGQGEQFF; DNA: TGTGCCAGCAGTGAATGGGGGCAGGGTGAGCAGTTCTTC
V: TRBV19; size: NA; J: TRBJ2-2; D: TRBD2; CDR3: CASLSSGSMTGELFF; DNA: TGTGCCAGCCTCAGTAGCGGGAGTATGACCGGGGAGCTGTTTTTT
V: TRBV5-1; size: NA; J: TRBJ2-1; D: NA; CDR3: CASSLAMLARGSYNEQFF; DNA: TGCGCCAGCAGCTTGGCTATGCTAGCTCGGGGCTCCTACAATGAGCAGTTCTTC
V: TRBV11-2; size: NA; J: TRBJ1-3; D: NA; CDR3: CASSRGVSSGNTIYF; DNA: TGTGCCAGCAGCCGAGGAGTTAGCTCTGGAAACACCATATATTTT
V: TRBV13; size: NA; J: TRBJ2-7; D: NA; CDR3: CASSSRTRSYEQYF; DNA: TGTGCCAGCAGCTCTCGAACGAGGTCCTACGAGCAGTACTTC
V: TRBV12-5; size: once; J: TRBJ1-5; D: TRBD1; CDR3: CASGQFPLRQGVAQKSNQPQHF; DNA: TGTGCTAGTGGTCAGTTCCCCCTTCGACAGGGGGTCGCCCAAAAGAGCAATCAGCCCCAGCATTTT
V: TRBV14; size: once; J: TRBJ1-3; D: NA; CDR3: CASSQDFKGNTIYF; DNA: TGTGCCAGCAGCCAAGATTTCAAAGGAAACACCATATATTTT
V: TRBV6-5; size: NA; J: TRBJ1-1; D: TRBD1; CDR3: CASRTGGNTEAFF; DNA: TGTGCCAGCAGGACAGGGGGCAACACTGAAGCTTTCTTT
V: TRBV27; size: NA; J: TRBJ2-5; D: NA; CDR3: CASSPQGSGETQYF; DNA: TGTGCCAGCAGTCCGCAGGGTAGCGGAGAGACCCAGTACTTC
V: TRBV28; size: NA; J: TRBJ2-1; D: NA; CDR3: CASSPASELQFF; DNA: TGTGCCAGCAGTCCAGCTAGCGAATTGCAGTTCTTC
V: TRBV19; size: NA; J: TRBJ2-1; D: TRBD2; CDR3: CASSMSPPGGTYNEQFF; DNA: TGTGCCAGTAGTATGTCCCCCCCGGGAGGGACCTACAATGAGCAGTTCTTC
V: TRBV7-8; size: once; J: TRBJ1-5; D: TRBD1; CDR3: CASSSLPTGAVNQPQHF; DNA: TGTGCCAGCAGCTCACTACCCACAGGGGCCGTCAATCAGCCCCAGCATTTT
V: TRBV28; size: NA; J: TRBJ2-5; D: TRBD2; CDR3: CASMSGRETQYF; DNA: TGTGCCAGCATGAGCGGGAGGGAGACCCAGTACTTC
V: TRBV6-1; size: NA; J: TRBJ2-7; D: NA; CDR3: CASSDVQRRYEQYF; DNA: TGTGCCAGCAGTGACGTTCAGCGACGTTACGAGCAGTACTTC